What follows are 20 T cell receptor beta chains derived from one specimen sequenced in a study of response to subunit inactivated influenza vaccine. TCRdb processed the RT-PCR reads anew with MiXCR; each CDR3 protein has one entry. The table includes roughly 500,000 distinct CDR3 sequences, 20% to 25% detected once. These data were likewise used in another study, on T cells expressing NK-cell markers. That source notes: The authors generated TCR beta cDNA through 5'RACE template switching with UMIs.

This material consisted of CD4+ T cells sorted from PBMCs, taken approximately 13 days after vaccination. The source is a man between 45 and 60 years old who received an inactivated influenza vaccine.

The CDR3 region is CASKGSETQYF. Written as DNA, the CDR3 is TGCGCCAGCAAGGGGAGCGAGACCCAGTACTTC. This chain joins TRBV5-1 and TRBJ2-5; D may match TRBD1 or TRBD2 (5 bases each). The V gene's germline CDR1 is SGHRS and CDR2 YFSETQ. Trimming pared 6 bases from V and 5 bases from J, leaving 8 bases between. This CDR3 comprises 11 residues.

This clonotype was seen only a few times. V gene TRBV2 combines with J gene TRBJ2-3; maybe TRBD1 (6 bases). There are 15 residues in the CDR3. Per germline, CDR1 SNHLY and CDR2 FYNNEI. Trimming took 6 bases from V and 4 from J, leaving 17 bases between them. DNA of the CDR3: TGTGCCAGCAGCGCAGACCAGGGGTTGGCAGATACGCAGTATTTT. Encoded protein: CASSADQGLADTQYF.

The V and J genes are TRBV6-2 or TRBV6-3 and TRBJ1-5; 8 bases match TRBD1. The CDR3 spans 15 residues. Trimming took 2 bases from V and 7 from J; bases not matched to a gene: 7. The germline CDR1 and CDR2 sequences are MNHEY and SVGEGT. The DNA for the CDR3 is TGTGCCAGCAGTTACAGGGGACAGGCGAACCAGCCCCAGCATTTT. Amino acids: CASSYRGQANQPQHF.

In its sample, this clonotype was seen many times. The chain joins TRBV7-2 to TRBJ2-5; TRBD1 is a possible D gene (6 bases). The CDR3 has 13 amino acids. From germline, CDR1 is SGHTA and CDR2 FQGNSA. The ends were cut back, 5 bases at V and 2 bases at J, with 9 bases in the middle. The CDR3 sequence is CASSRGQQETQYF. CDR3 in DNA: TGTGCCAGCAGCCGGGGACAACAAGAGACCCAGTACTTC. Looking up the rest from reference TRBV7-2 and TRBJ2-5 gives the full variable domain: GAGVSQSPSNKVTEKGKDVELRCDPISGHTALYWYRQSLGQGLEFLIYFQGNSAPDKSGLPSDRFSAERTGGSVSTLTIQRTQQEDSAVYLCASSRGQQETQYFGPGTRLLVL.

The genes are TRBV20-1 and TRBJ1-2, with unresolved D. Trimming cost V 3 bases and J 6 bases, with 17 bases left between them. There are 14 residues in the CDR3. Germline loops: CDR1 DFQATT, CDR2 SNEGSKA (reference sequence). CDR3 residues: CSARRGPVYDGYTF. The CDR3 DNA reads as TGCAGTGCTAGGAGAGGACCGGTATACGATGGCTACACCTTC.

The J gene is TRBJ1-1, the V gene TRBV20-1; D possibly corresponds to TRBD1 (6 bases). The CDR3 runs to 14 residues. Germline V gene data show CDR1 as DFQATT and CDR2 as SNEGSKA (reference sequence). V lost 4 bases, J lost 1 base, and 13 bases lay in between. The CDR3 nucleotides are TGCAGTGCTATGGGTCGGACAGAGAACACTGAAGCTTTCTTT. It codes for CSAMGRTENTEAFF.

This clonotype was seen more than once but under ten times. The chain is built from TRBV12-3 or TRBV12-4 and TRBJ1-3; D is unclear. The CDR3 runs 12 residues. Trimming stripped 6 bases from V and 4 bases from J, with 7 bases between. The DNA of the CDR3 is TGTGCCAGCAGCCCTTACGGAAACACCATATATTTT. Translation gives CASSPYGNTIYF.

The table lists this clonotype with a few counts. The CDR3 DNA reads as TGTGCCAGCTTCAGGGGGCCGGACAATGAGCAGTTCTTC. This codes for CASFRGPDNEQFF. The chain is built from TRBV12-3 or TRBV12-4 and TRBJ2-1, with 8 bases that match TRBD1. J was trimmed by 5 bases and V by 8 bases; bases with no gene match: 5. This CDR3 is built from 13 residues.

This clonotype was detected a few times. This sequence joins TRBV5-1 and TRBJ1-2; 8 bases match TRBD1. The ends lost 3 bases at V and 0 bases at J; junction bases unmatched: 4. The CDR3 has 15 residues. Germline V gene lookup returns CDR1 SGHRS and CDR2 YFSETQ. In nucleotides, the CDR3 is TGCGCCAGCAGCTCGGGACAGGCGCCTAACTATGGCTACACCTTC. Amino acid sequence: CASSSGQAPNYGYTF.

There are many counts of this clonotype. The chain carries TRBV11-2 and TRBJ2-2, with 8 bases matching TRBD1. Per germline, CDR1 SGHAT and CDR2 FQNNGV. Germline trimming cut 6 bases from V and 7 bases from J; bases unmatched to any gene: 10. There are 15 residues in the CDR3. In nucleotides, the CDR3 is TGTGCCAGCAGTCCCAGGACAGGGTTGGTCGGGGAGCTGTTTTTT. It encodes CASSPRTGLVGELFF.

The chain recombines TRBV25-1 with TRBJ2-3; D may be TRBD2 (6 bases). This CDR3 is built from 13 residues. Trimming shortened V by 4 bases and J by 3 bases, and 8 bases separated the two germline ends. Per germline, CDR1 MGHDK and CDR2 SYGVNS. Here the CDR3 DNA reads TGTGCCAGCAGTGGGACTACTACAGATACGCAGTATTTT. It translates to CASSGTTTDTQYF.

The table lists this clonotype with a few counts. The chain links TRBV5-1 to TRBJ2-4, with TRBD1 as a possible D gene (6 bases). Germline lookup yields CDR1 SGHRS and CDR2 YFSETQ. V lost 7 bases and J 5 bases, leaving 16 bases between the germline ends. CDR3 length: 14 residues. DNA of the CDR3: TGCGCCAGCCGCCGGGACAACGGGGAAAACATTCAGTACTTC. Translation gives CASRRDNGENIQYF.

This clonotype was seen a few times. V and J are TRBV12-3 or TRBV12-4 and TRBJ2-5, with no clear D. The CDR3 contains 14 residues. V was trimmed by 6 bases and J by 2 bases, leaving 13 bases between them. The CDR3 DNA follows: TGTGCCAGCAGCCAAAACAGTGGGCAAGAGACCCAGTACTTC. This translates into CASSQNSGQETQYF.

This clonotype was found many times. The genes are TRBV6-2 or TRBV6-3 and TRBJ2-7; unclear D gene. This CDR3 is 14 amino acids long. In germline, CDR1 is MNHEY, CDR2 SVGEGT. The V and J ends lost 7 bases and 8 bases respectively, with 21 bases between them. CDR3: CASTQRPSEGKQYF. The CDR3 DNA reads as TGTGCCAGCACTCAGCGCCCATCGGAAGGGAAGCAGTACTTC.

This clonotype turned up a few times. The chain carries TRBV14 and TRBJ2-7; D unresolved. There are 13 residues in the CDR3. Germline-derived CDR1 and CDR2 are SGHDN and FVKESK. Between the trimmed V and J ends, which lost 0 bases and 7 bases, there was a span of 10 bases. The chain's CDR3 is CASSQDRLSEQYF. The CDR3 coding sequence is TGTGCCAGCAGCCAAGATCGGTTGAGTGAGCAGTACTTC.

This clonotype was picked up a small number of times. This sequence joins TRBV12-3 or TRBV12-4 and TRBJ1-2; D remains ambiguous. The CDR3 extends over 13 amino acids. V was shortened by 2 bases and J by 2 bases, with 6 bases between the two germline ends. CDR3 sequence reads: CASSLPPNYGYTF. The CDR3 DNA sequence: TGTGCCAGCAGTTTACCACCCAACTATGGCTACACCTTC.

V and J are TRBV9 and TRBJ2-3, with TRBD2 matching over 8 bases. The CDR3 runs to 16 residues. Germline V gene sequence: CDR1 SGDLS, CDR2 YYNGEE. V trimming: 4 bases; J trimming: 0 bases; junction bases outside the gene matches: 7. CDR3 amino acids: CASSPRTSKSTDTQYF. The CDR3 DNA sequence: TGTGCCAGCAGCCCGAGGACTAGCAAGAGCACAGATACGCAGTATTTT.

This clonotype was counted between two and nine times. This chain joins TRBV7-8 and TRBJ1-2, with D unclear. CDR1 SGHVS and CDR2 FQNEAQ come from the germline V gene. V was clipped by 5 bases and J by 0 bases, with 13 bases between them. The CDR3 has 15 amino acids. CDR3 sequence reads: CASSKRTGTNYGYTF. CDR3 nucleotide sequence: TGTGCCAGCAGCAAAAGGACCGGTACTAACTATGGCTACACCTTC. Together with reference TRBV7-8 and TRBJ1-2, the CDR3 gives the full variable domain: GAGVSQSPRYKVAKRGQDVALRCDPISGHVSLFWYQQALGQGPEFLTYFQNEAQLDKSGLPSDRFFAERPEGSVSTLKIQRTQQEDSAVYLCASSKRTGTNYGYTFGSGTRLTVV.

This clonotype appeared a few times. The chain recombines TRBV5-1 with TRBJ2-2; TRBD2 matches 10 bases. V was clipped by 0 bases and J by 4 bases; unmatched bases: 3. This CDR3 region has 16 residues. CDR1 is SGHRS and CDR2 is YFSETQ in the germline V gene. CDR3 amino acids: CASSLGTSGATGELFF. The CDR3 DNA sequence: TGCGCCAGCAGCTTGGGGACTAGCGGAGCCACCGGGGAGCTGTTTTTT.

The rearrangement uses TRBV9 and TRBJ1-1; TRBD1 aligns across 10 bases. The length of the CDR3 is 12 residues. Germline V gene lookup returns CDR1 SGDLS and CDR2 YYNGEE. The V segment lost 3 bases and the J segment 10 bases; nucleotides outside the gene matches: 3. CDR3 sequence reads: CASSAGDRGAFF. The CDR3 nucleotides are TGTGCCAGCAGCGCGGGGGACAGGGGAGCTTTCTTT.